This passage covers 4 T cell receptor beta chains from one sample sequenced in a study of blood T cell repertoires in COVID-19. The table came from immunoSEQ multiplex PCR; TCRdb's copy has only in-frame clones and leaves some out. The sample consists of 330,000 or so clones, 87% of them appearing once. Sequencing was carried out using peripheral blood. Every receptor here comes from a man younger than 40 with COVID-19, enrolled during active disease.

The rearrangement links TRBV5-1 to TRBJ1-1, with 11 bases that match TRBD1. J was trimmed by 5 bases and V by 3 bases; bases with no gene match: 3. The CDR3 has 14 residues. Germline V gene lookup returns CDR1 SGHRS and CDR2 YFSETQ. The CDR3 protein is CASSWRDRGTEAFF. CDR3 DNA sequence: TGCGCCAGCAGCTGGAGGGACAGGGGGACTGAAGCTTTCTTT.

This rearrangement joins TRBV5-1 to TRBJ2-1; D is possibly TRBD1 (5 bases). The V gene's germline CDR1 is SGHRS and CDR2 YFSETQ. V lost 2 bases, J lost 0 bases, and 9 bases lay in between. This CDR3 comprises 15 residues. In nucleotides, the CDR3 is TGCGCCAGCAGCTTACAGGACGGCTCCTACAATGAGCAGTTCTTC. Translated: CASSLQDGSYNEQFF.

This clone was observed a single time. The rearrangement joins TRBV19 to TRBJ1-2; 10 bases align to TRBD1. The CDR3 is made up of 17 amino acids. The germline V gene has CDR1 LNHDA and CDR2 SQIVND (reference sequence). Trimming cost V 1 base and J 6 bases; bases outside gene matches: 11. The CDR3 reads CASSIATGGPPLDGYTF. CDR3 coding DNA: TGTGCCAGTAGTATAGCGACAGGGGGCCCCCCTTTGGATGGCTACACCTTC.

J is TRBJ2-4 and V is TRBV13; D ambiguous. CDR1 is PRHDT and CDR2 is FYEKMQ in the germline V gene (reference sequence). The CDR3 contains 13 residues. Trimming shortened V by 3 bases and J by 8 bases, and 11 bases separated the two germline ends. The CDR3 reads CASSFRRIDIQYF. The CDR3 coding sequence is TGTGCCAGCAGCTTCAGGCGTATTGACATTCAGTACTTC.